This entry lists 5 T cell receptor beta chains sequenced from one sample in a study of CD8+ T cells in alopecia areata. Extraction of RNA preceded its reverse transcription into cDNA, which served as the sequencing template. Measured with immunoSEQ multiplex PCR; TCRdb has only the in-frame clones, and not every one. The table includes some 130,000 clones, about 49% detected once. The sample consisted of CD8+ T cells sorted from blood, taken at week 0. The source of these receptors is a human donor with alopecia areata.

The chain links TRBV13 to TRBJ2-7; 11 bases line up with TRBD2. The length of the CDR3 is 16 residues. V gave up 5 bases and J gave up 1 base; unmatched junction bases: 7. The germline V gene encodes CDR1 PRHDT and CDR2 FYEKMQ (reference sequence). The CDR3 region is CASSAAGTSGSYEQYF. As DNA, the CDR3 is TGTGCCAGCAGCGCGGCCGGGACTAGCGGTTCCTACGAGCAGTACTTC.

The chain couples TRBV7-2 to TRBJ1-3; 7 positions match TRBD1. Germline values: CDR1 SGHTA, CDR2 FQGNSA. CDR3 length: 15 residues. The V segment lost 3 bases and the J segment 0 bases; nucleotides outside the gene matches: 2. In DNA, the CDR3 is TGTGCCAGCAGCTTCCACAGGGGCTCTGGAAACACCATATATTTT. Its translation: CASSFHRGSGNTIYF.

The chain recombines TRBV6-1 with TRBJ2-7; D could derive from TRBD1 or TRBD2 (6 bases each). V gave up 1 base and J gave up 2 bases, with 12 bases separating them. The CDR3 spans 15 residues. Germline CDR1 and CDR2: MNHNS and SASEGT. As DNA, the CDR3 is TGTGCCAGCAGTGAAGTGGGGGGCCCCGCCTACGAGCAGTACTTC. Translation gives CASSEVGGPAYEQYF.

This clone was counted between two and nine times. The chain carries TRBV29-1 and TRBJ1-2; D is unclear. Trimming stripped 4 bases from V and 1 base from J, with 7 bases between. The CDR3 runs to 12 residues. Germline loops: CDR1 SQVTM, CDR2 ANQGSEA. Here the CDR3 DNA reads TGCAGCGTTGTTGGCCTTAACTATGGCTACACCTTC. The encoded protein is CSVVGLNYGYTF.

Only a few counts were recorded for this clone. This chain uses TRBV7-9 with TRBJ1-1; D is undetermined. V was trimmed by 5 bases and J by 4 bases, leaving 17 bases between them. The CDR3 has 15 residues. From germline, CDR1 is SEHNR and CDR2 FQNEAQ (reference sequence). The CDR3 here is CASSPPGVAGTEAFF. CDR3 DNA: TGTGCCAGCAGCCCCCCCGGGGTGGCCGGCACTGAAGCTTTCTTT.